The entry below describes one T cell receptor beta chain. Its antigen remains unidentified. No base-level quality is on record; no much larger clone is a single base apart. The sample is drawn from a study of control samples from healthy donors and cancer patients (dated by TCRdb to about 2020). Library preparation employed the immunoSEQ multiplex PCR assay. In TCRdb, the immuneACCESS table is reduced to in-frame sequences with V and J assigned. These tables do not hold every clone; where another copy was compared, an unresolved V gene accounts for under half, and the others remain unexplained. The sample yields around 100,000 clones; 80% to 95% were counted once. Of the sample, around 3% falls within the top ten clones. From a lookup of the germline V gene, CDR1 and CDR2 are SNHLY and FYNNEI. Inclusive of the bounding cysteine and phenylalanine, the CDR3 is 11 residues long. The read is trimmed to its CDR3 DNA, 33 bases read in frame from base 1. The trim is 8 bases for V and 3 bases for J, with a gap of 7 bases between the germline ends.

The receptor comes from a human donor in good health. The donor label of this sample is uncertain. Source material: blood. Here the chain combines TRBV2 and TRBJ1-1, with no confidently assigned D gene. The DNA sequence reads TGTGCCAGCTCGGAGGACACTGAAGCTTTCTTT. It translates to CASSEDTEAFF.